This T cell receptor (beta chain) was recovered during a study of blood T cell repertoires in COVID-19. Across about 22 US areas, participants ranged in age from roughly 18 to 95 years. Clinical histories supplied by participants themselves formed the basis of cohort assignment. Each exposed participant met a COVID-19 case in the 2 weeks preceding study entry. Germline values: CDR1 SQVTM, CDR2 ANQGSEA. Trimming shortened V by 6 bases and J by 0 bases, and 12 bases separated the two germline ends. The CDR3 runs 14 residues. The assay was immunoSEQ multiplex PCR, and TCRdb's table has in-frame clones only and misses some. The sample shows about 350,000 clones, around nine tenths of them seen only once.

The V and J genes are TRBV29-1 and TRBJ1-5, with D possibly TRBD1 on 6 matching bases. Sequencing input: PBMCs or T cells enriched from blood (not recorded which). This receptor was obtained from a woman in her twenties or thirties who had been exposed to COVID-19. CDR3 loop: CSVKDSHSNQPQHF. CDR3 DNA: TGCAGCGTGAAGGACAGCCATAGCAATCAGCCCCAGCATTTT.